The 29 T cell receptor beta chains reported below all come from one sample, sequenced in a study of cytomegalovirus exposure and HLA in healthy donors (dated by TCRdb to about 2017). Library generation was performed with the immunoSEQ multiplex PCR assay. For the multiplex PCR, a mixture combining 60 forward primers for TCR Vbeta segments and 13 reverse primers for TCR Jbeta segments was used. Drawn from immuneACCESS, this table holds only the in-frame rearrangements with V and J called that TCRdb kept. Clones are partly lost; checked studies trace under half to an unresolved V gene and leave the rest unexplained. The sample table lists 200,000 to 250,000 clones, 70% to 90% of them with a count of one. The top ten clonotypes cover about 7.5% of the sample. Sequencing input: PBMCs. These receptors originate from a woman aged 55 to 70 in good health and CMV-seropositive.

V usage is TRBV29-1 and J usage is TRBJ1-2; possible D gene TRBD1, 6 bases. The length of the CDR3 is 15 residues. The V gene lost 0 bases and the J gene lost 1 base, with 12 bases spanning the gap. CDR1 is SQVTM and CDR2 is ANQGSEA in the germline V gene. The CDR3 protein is CSVEDQGMGNYGYTF. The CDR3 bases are TGCAGCGTTGAAGACCAGGGGATGGGTAACTATGGCTACACCTTC. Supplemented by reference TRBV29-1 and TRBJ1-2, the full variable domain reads SAVISQKPSRDICQRGTSLTIQCQVDSQVTMMFWYRQQPGQSLTLIATANQGSEATYESGFVIDKFPISRPNLTFSTLTVSNMSPEDSSIYLCSVEDQGMGNYGYTFGSGTRLTVV.

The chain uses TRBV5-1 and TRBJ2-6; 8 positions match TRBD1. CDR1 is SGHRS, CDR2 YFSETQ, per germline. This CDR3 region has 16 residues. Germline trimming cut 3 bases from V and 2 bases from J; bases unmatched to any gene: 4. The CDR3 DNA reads TGCGCCAGCAGCTCGGCCAGGGGGCCTGGGGCCAACGTCCTGACTTTC. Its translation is CASSSARGPGANVLTF.

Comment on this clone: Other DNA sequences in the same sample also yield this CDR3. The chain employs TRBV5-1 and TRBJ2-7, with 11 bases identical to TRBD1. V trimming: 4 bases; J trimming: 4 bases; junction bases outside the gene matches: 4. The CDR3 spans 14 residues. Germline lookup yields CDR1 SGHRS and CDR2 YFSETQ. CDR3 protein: CASSPGQGGYEQYF. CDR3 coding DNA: TGCGCCAGCAGCCCGGGACAGGGGGGTTACGAGCAGTACTTC.

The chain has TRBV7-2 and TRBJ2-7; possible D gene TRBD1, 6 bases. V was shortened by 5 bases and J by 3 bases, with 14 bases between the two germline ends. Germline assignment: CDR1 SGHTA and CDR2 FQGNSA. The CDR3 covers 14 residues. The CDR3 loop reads CASSPRRGGYEQYF. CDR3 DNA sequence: TGTGCCAGCAGCCCTAGGAGAGGGGGCTACGAGCAGTACTTC.

CDR3 bases: TGTGCCAGCAGCTATAGTGACAGGGGGGACACTGAAGCTTTCTTT. As protein: CASSYSDRGDTEAFF. V and J are TRBV13 and TRBJ1-1; 9 bases fit TRBD1. CDR1 PRHDT and CDR2 FYEKMQ come from the germline V gene (reference sequence). The CDR3 length is 15 residues. V was pared by 4 bases and J by 3 bases, with 6 bases of the junction left unmatched.

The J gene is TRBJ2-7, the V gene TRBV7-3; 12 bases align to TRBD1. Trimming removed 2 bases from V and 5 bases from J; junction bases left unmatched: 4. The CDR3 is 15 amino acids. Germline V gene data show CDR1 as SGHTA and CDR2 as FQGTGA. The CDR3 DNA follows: TGTGCCAGCAGCTTACAGGGGACAGGGGGCCACGAGCAGTACTTC. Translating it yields CASSLQGTGGHEQYF.

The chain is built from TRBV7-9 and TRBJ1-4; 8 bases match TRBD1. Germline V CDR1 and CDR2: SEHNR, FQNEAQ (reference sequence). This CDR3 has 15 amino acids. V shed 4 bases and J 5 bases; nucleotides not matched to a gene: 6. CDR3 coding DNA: TGTGCCAGCAGCTCGGCAGGGGGCAGGAATGAAAAACTGTTTTTT. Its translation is CASSSAGGRNEKLFF.

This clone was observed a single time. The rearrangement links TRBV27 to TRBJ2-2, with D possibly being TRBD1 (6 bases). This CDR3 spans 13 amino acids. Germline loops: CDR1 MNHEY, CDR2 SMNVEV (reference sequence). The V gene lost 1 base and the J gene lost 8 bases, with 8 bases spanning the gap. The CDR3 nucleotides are TGTGCCAGCAGTTTATTGGGGGCTGGGGAGCTGTTTTTT. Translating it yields CASSLLGAGELFF.

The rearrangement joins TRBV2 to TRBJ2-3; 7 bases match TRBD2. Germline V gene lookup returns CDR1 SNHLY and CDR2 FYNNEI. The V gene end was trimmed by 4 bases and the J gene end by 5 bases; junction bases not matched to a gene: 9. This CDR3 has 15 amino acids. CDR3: CASSVGAGGGDTQYF. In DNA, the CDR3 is TGTGCCAGCAGTGTTGGGGCGGGCGGGGGAGATACGCAGTATTTT. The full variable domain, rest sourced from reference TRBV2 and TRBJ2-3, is EPEVTQTPSHQVTQMGQEVILRCVPISNHLYFYWYRQILGQKVEFLVSFYNNEISEKSEIFDDQFSVERPDGSNFTLKIRSTKLEDSAMYFCASSVGAGGGDTQYFGPGTRLTVL.

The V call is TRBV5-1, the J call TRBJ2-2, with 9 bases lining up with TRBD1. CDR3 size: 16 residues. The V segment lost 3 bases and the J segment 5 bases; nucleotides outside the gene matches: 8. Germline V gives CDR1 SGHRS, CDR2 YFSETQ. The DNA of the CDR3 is TGCGCCAGCAGCTCCCTACAGGGGGCGGGTACCGGGGAGCTGTTTTTT. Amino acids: CASSSLQGAGTGELFF.

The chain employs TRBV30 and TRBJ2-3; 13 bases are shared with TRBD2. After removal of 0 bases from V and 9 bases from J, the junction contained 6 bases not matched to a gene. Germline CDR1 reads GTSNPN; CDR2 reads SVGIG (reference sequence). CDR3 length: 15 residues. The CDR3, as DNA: TGTGCCTGGAGTGTGGGGGGGACTAGCGGGGTAACGCAGTATTTT. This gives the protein CAWSVGGTSGVTQYF.

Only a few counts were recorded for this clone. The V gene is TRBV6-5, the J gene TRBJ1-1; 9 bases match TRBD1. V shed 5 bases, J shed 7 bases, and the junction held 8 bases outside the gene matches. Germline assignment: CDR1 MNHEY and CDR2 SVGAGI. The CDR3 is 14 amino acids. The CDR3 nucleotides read TGTGCCAGCAGTGAGACAGGGGGATCCCTTGAAGCTTTCTTT. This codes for CASSETGGSLEAFF.

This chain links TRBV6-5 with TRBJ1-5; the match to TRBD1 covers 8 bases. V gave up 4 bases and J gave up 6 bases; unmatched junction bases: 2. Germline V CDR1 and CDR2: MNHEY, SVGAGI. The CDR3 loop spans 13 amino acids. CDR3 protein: CASSSQGGQPQHF. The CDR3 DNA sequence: TGTGCCAGCAGTTCACAGGGGGGTCAGCCCCAGCATTTT.

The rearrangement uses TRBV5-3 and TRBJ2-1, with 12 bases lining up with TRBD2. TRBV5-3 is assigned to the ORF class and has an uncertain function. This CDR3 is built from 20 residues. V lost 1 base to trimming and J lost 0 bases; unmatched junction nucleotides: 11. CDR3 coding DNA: TGTGCCAGAAGCTTGACCGGGACTAGCGGGCCACCCCACTCCTACAATGAGCAGTTCTTC. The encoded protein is CARSLTGTSGPPHSYNEQFF.

The CDR3 sequence is CAWTRQGALGYTF. CDR3 coding DNA: TGTGCCTGGACGAGGCAGGGGGCCTTGGGCTACACCTTC. The chain employs TRBV30 and TRBJ1-2, with 8 positions matching TRBD1. Germline CDR1 is GTSNPN and CDR2 is SVGIG (reference sequence). Unmatched junction bases numbered 9, after V lost 4 bases and J lost 8 bases. This CDR3 spans 13 amino acids.

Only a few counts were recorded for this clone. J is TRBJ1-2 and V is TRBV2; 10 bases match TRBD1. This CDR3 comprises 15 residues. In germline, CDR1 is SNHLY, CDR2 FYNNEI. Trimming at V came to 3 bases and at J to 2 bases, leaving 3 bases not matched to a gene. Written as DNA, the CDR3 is TGTGCCAGCAGTGATCCGGGACAGGGGAACTATGGCTACACCTTC. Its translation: CASSDPGQGNYGYTF.

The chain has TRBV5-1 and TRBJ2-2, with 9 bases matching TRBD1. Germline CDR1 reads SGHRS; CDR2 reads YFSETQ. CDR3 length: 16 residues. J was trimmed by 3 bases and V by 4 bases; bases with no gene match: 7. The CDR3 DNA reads TGCGCCAGCAGCGCCGTCGGGGACAGGGACACCGGGGAGCTGTTTTTT. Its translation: CASSAVGDRDTGELFF.

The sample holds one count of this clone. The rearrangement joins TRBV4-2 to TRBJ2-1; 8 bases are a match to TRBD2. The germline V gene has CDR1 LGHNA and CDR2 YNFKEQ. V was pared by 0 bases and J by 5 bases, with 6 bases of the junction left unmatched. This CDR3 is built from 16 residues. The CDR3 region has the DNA TGTGCCAGCAGCCAAGAGGGTGTAGCGGGAAACAATGAGCAGTTCTTC. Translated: CASSQEGVAGNNEQFF.

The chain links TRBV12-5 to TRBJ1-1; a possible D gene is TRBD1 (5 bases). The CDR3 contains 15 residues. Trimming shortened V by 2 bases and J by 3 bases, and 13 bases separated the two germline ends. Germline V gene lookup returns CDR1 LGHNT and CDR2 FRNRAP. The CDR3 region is CASGLTRRGDTEAFF. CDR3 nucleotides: TGTGCTAGTGGTTTGACTAGGCGGGGGGACACTGAAGCTTTCTTT.

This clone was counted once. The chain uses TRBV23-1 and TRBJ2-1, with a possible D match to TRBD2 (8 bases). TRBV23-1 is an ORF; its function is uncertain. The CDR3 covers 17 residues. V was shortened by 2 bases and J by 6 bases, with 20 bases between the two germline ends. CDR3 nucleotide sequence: TGCGCCAGCAGTCAAACAGGGGTGAGCGGGAGAGTCAATGAGCAGTTCTTC. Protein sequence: CASSQTGVSGRVNEQFF.

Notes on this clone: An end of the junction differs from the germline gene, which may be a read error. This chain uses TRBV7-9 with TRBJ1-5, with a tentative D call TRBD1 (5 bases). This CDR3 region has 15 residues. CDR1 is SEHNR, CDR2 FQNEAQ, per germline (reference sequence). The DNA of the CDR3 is TGTTCCAGCAGCTTGGGGCCGGCGGGCAATCAGCCCCAGCATTTT. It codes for CSSSLGPAGNQPQHF.

As DNA, the CDR3 is TGTGCCAGCAGTTCGGCGGGGGCGCAGACCTACGAGCAGTACTTC. Amino acid sequence: CASSSAGAQTYEQYF. This rearrangement joins TRBV27 to TRBJ2-7; TRBD2 is a possible D gene (7 bases). CDR1 is MNHEY, CDR2 SMNVEV, per germline (reference sequence). V lost 4 bases, J lost 2 bases, and 15 bases lay in between. The CDR3 is 15 amino acids.

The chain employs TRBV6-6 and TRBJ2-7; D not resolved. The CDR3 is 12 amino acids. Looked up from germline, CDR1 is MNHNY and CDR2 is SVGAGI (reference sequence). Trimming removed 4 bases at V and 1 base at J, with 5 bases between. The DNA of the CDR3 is TGTGCCAGCAGTTCTGTGTCCTACGAGCAGTACTTC. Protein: CASSSVSYEQYF.

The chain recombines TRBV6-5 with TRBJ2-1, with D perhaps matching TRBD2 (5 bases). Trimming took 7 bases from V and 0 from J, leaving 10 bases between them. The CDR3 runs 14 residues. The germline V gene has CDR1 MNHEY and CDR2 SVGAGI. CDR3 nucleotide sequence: TGTGCCAGCAAGCCGGGGAGCTCCTACAATGAGCAGTTCTTC. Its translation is CASKPGSSYNEQFF.

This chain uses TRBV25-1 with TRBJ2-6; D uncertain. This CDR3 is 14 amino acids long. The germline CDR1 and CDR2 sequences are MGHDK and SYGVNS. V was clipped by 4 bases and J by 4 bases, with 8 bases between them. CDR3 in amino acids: CASSGQEGANVLTF. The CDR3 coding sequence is TGTGCCAGCAGTGGGCAGGAAGGGGCCAACGTCCTGACTTTC.

The DNA of the CDR3 is TGTGCCAGCAGCGCCCACGTAGCGGGATCTTCCTACAATGAGCAGTTCTTC. It specifies CASSAHVAGSSYNEQFF. This chain joins TRBV9 and TRBJ2-1, with 8 positions matching TRBD2. Germline V gene data show CDR1 as SGDLS and CDR2 as YYNGEE. CDR3 length equals 17 residues. V gave up 3 bases and J gave up 1 base; unmatched junction bases: 9.

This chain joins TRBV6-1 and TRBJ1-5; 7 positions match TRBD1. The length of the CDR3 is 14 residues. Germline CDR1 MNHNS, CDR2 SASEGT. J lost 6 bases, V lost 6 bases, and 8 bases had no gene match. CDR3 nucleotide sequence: TGTGCCAGCAGCCCTTACAGGGGAGGTCAGCCCCAGCATTTT. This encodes CASSPYRGGQPQHF.

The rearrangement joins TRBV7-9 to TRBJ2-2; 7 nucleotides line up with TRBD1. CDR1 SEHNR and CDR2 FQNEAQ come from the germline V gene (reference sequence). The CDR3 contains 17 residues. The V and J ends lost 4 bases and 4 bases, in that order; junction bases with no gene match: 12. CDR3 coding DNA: TGTGCCAGCAGCTCTACCTGGACAGGAGACCTCACCGGGGAGCTGTTTTTT. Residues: CASSSTWTGDLTGELFF. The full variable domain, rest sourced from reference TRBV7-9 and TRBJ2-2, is DTGVSQNPRHKITKRGQNVTFRCDPISEHNRLYWYRQTLGQGPEFLTYFQNEAQLEKSRLLSDRFSAERPKGSFSTLEIQRTEQGDSAMYLCASSSTWTGDLTGELFFGEGSRLTVL.

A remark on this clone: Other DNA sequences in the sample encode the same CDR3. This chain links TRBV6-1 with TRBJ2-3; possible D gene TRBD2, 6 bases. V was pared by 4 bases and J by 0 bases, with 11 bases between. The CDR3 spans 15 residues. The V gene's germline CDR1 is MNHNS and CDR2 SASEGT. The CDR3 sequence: CASSGRESSTDTQYF. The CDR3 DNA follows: TGTGCCAGCAGTGGACGGGAGAGCAGCACAGATACGCAGTATTTT.